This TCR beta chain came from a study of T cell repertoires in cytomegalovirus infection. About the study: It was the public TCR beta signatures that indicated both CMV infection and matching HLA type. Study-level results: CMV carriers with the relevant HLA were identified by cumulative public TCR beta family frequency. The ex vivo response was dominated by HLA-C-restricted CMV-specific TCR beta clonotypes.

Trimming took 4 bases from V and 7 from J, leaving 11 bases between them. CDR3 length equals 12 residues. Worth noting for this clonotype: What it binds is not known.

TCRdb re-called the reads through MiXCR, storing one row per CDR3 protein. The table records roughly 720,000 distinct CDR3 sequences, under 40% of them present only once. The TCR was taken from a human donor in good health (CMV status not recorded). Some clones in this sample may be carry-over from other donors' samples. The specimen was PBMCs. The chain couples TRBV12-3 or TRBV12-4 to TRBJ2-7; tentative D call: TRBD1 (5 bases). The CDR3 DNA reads TGTGCCAGCAGTTGGGGCATGGGGGAGCAGTACTTC. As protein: CASSWGMGEQYF.